The 19 T cell receptor beta chains below all came from one sample that was sequenced in a study of T cell repertoires in cytomegalovirus infection. TCRdb re-called the reads with MiXCR, one entry per CDR3 protein. The table lists 80,000 to 95,000 distinct CDR3 sequences, over 25% of them singletons. These receptors' targets are unknown. The sample in question was CD8+ T cells from cultured PBMCs, obtained from culture after CMV antigen stimulation. The receptor source for this set is a human donor in good health (CMV status not recorded). Some clones in this sample may be carry-over from other donors' samples.

J is TRBJ2-4 and V is TRBV18, with TRBD1 identical over 7 bases. CDR1 is KGHSH and CDR2 is LQKENI in the germline V gene. The CDR3 is 13 amino acids. After removal of 4 bases from V and 7 bases from J, the junction contained 4 bases not matched to a gene. The CDR3 bases are TGTGCCAGCTCACAACAGGGGTCGAACATTCAGTACTTC. Translation gives CASSQQGSNIQYF.

This chain uses TRBV6-5 with TRBJ2-3, with 8 bases lining up with TRBD1. J was trimmed by 2 bases and V by 0 bases; bases with no gene match: 7. The germline V gene has CDR1 MNHEY and CDR2 SVGAGI. The length of the CDR3 is 17 residues. Here the CDR3 reads CASSYSRTGHLTDTQYF. The CDR3 coding sequence is TGTGCCAGCAGTTACTCCCGGACAGGGCACCTCACAGATACGCAGTATTTT.

This clonotype was counted ten times or more. The genes are TRBV5-5 and TRBJ1-2, with 8 bases fitting TRBD1. The germline CDR1 and CDR2 sequences are SGHKS and YYEKEE (reference sequence). With V trimmed by 0 bases and J by 7 bases, 5 bases remained unmatched. The CDR3 runs 14 residues. The CDR3 loop is CASSLGQGSSGYTF. The CDR3 region has the DNA TGTGCCAGCAGCTTGGGACAGGGGTCCTCTGGCTACACCTTC.

The chain couples TRBV9 to TRBJ1-1; 7 nucleotides match TRBD1. Germline CDR1 and CDR2: SGDLS and YYNGEE. With 4 bases clipped from V and 4 bases from J, the junction kept 7 bases outside the gene matches. This CDR3 has 14 amino acids. The CDR3 coding sequence is TGTGCCAGCAGCCCGACAGGGACGGGCACTGAAGCTTTCTTT. This encodes CASSPTGTGTEAFF.

The CDR3: CAISALAVNTDTQYF. DNA for the CDR3: TGTGCCATCAGTGCCTTGGCAGTTAACACAGATACGCAGTATTTT. This chain connects TRBV10-3 to TRBJ2-3, with unresolved D. CDR1 and CDR2 (germline): ENHRY, SYGVKD. This CDR3 is 15 amino acids long. V dropped 4 bases and J dropped 2 bases, with 13 bases sitting between them.

The CDR3 DNA reads as TGTGCCATCGCAGCTAGCGGGGCCCCATGGCAGTACTTC. Translating gives CAIAASGAPWQYF. J is TRBJ2-5 and V is TRBV10-3, with 9 bases that match TRBD2. This CDR3 has 13 residues. V lost 8 bases to trimming and J lost 11 bases; unmatched junction nucleotides: 12. From germline, CDR1 is ENHRY and CDR2 SYGVKD.

The chain employs TRBV5-4 and TRBJ2-2; D not certain. CDR1 is SGHNT and CDR2 is YYREEE in the germline V gene (reference sequence). V lost 4 bases, J lost 7 bases, and 8 bases lay in between. The CDR3 extends over 12 amino acids. The CDR3 protein is CASSTVFGELFF. CDR3 in DNA: TGTGCCAGCAGCACCGTGTTCGGGGAGCTGTTTTTT.

This rearrangement joins TRBV11-2 to TRBJ1-2, with D perhaps matching TRBD1 (6 bases). Per germline, CDR1 SGHAT and CDR2 FQNNGV. The CDR3 is made up of 16 amino acids. Trimming pared 5 bases from V and 5 bases from J, leaving 21 bases between. The CDR3 loop is CASSPQAGAGWYGYTF. The CDR3, as DNA: TGTGCCAGCAGCCCCCAGGCAGGGGCCGGCTGGTATGGCTACACCTTC.

This clonotype appeared many times. CDR3 coding DNA: TGTGCCAGCAGTCTAGGGTACTACGAGCAGTACTTC. This codes for CASSLGYYEQYF. V usage is TRBV12-3 or TRBV12-4 and J usage is TRBJ2-7; D unresolved. The V end was cut by 5 bases, the J end by 3 bases, with 8 bases between. This CDR3 has 12 residues.

The chain has TRBV18 and TRBJ2-7; D not certain. Looked up from germline, CDR1 is KGHSH and CDR2 is LQKENI. V was shortened by 0 bases and J by 5 bases, with 5 bases between the two germline ends. The CDR3 consists of 12 residues. CDR3 DNA: TGTGCCAGCTCACCACCAGGGAACGAGCAGTACTTC. Translation: CASSPPGNEQYF.

The chain carries TRBV4-1 and TRBJ1-4; D is perhaps TRBD1 (5 bases). Per germline, CDR1 MGHRA and CDR2 YSYEKL. This CDR3 has 18 residues. With 0 bases removed from V and 1 base from J, the gap between germline ends came to 15 bases. CDR3 sequence reads: CASSQDKPPRGTNEKLFF. The CDR3 DNA sequence: TGCGCCAGCAGCCAAGATAAACCCCCGAGGGGAACTAATGAAAAACTGTTTTTT.

V and J are TRBV28 and TRBJ1-1, with 7 nucleotides matching TRBD1. V lost 3 bases to trimming and J lost 4 bases; unmatched junction nucleotides: 2. The V gene's germline CDR1 is MDHEN and CDR2 SYDVKM. The CDR3 totals 13 residues. CDR3 DNA: TGTGCCAGCAGTTTGAGGACAGGCACTGAAGCTTTCTTT. It encodes CASSLRTGTEAFF.

There are many counts of this clonotype. This chain connects TRBV7-8 to TRBJ2-2; 9 bases map to TRBD1. The CDR3 loop spans 15 amino acids. The J segment lost 6 bases and the V segment lost 5 bases, leaving 7 bases of the junction unmatched. Germline assignment: CDR1 SGHVS and CDR2 FQNEAQ. In DNA, the CDR3 is TGTGCCAGCAGCCCGACAGGGGGGATCGCCGGGGAGCTGTTTTTT. It translates to CASSPTGGIAGELFF.

The chain combines TRBV4-1 with TRBJ2-7; no reliable D call. Per germline, CDR1 MGHRA and CDR2 YSYEKL. The CDR3 loop spans 13 amino acids. With 0 bases removed from V and 4 bases from J, the gap between germline ends came to 7 bases. In DNA, the CDR3 is TGCGCCAGCAGCCAAGAATCTGGGTACGAGCAGTACTTC. It specifies CASSQESGYEQYF.

In this sample, this clonotype turned up a few times. V and J are TRBV20-1 and TRBJ1-2; D call uncertain. This CDR3 is 14 amino acids long. Germline CDR1 and CDR2: DFQATT and SNEGSKA (reference sequence). V dropped 0 bases and J dropped 3 bases, with 11 bases sitting between them. The CDR3 here is CSAREPATHYGYTF. The CDR3 DNA reads as TGCAGTGCTAGAGAACCGGCCACCCACTATGGCTACACCTTC.

This clonotype came up many times. CDR3 in DNA: TGTGCCAGCAGCCCTCATCCCCTAGCGGGGGGGCTAGATACGCAGTATTTT. Its protein product is CASSPHPLAGGLDTQYF. The chain uses TRBV11-2 and TRBJ2-3; TRBD2 aligns across 12 bases. CDR1 and CDR2 from the germline V gene are SGHAT and FQNNGV. J gave up 5 bases and V 5 bases, and 11 bases lay outside the gene matches. CDR3 size: 17 residues.

In its sample, this clonotype was seen a few times. The chain combines TRBV7-8 with TRBJ1-5; a weak D match, TRBD1 (5 bases). The V gene's germline CDR1 is SGHVS and CDR2 FQNEAQ. The CDR3 runs 15 residues. V dropped 1 base and J dropped 4 bases, with 11 bases sitting between them. The CDR3 loop reads CASSLGRQNNQPQHF. As DNA, the CDR3 is TGTGCCAGCAGCTTAGGTCGACAGAATAATCAGCCCCAGCATTTT.

This clonotype was observed a handful of times. CDR3 loop: CASSYGPYNSPLHF. The CDR3 nucleotides are TGTGCCAGCAGCTACGGTCCCTATAATTCACCCCTCCACTTT. The rearrangement joins TRBV7-2 to TRBJ1-6; D is undetermined. V was shortened by 4 bases and J by 2 bases, with 6 bases between the two germline ends. This CDR3 comprises 14 residues. Germline lookup yields CDR1 SGHTA and CDR2 FQGNSA.

This clonotype came up a few times. The gene calls are TRBV25-1 and TRBJ2-7; D perhaps matches TRBD2 (5 bases). The CDR3 has 14 amino acids. Germline CDR1 MGHDK, CDR2 SYGVNS. Trimming stripped 5 bases from V and 3 bases from J, with 14 bases between. CDR3 region: CASSLAEFDYEQYF. The DNA for the CDR3 is TGTGCCAGCAGTCTAGCAGAGTTCGACTACGAGCAGTACTTC.